This T cell receptor beta chain was obtained from a study of T cells in Graves' hyperthyroidism and ophthalmopathy (dated by TCRdb to between 2019 and 2020). Regarding the study in general: Peripheral blood was collected at initial diagnosis, before any treatment. In addition, the study compared T-cell repertoires in thyroid tissue and in blood from a handful of Graves' hyperthyroidism patients. Prospective prediction of ophthalmopathy was tested in an independent validation cohort consisting of roughly 20 hyperthyroidism patients and approximately 16 patients who later progressed to ophthalmopathy. Once sampling was done, hyperthyroidism patients were given methimazole at a starting dose of 30 mg daily, whereas ophthalmopathy patients were given high-dose intravenous methylprednisolone. To identify distinguishing TCR V-J signatures, a discovery cohort of around 100 patients was used, comprising 40 to 45 with Graves' ophthalmopathy and approximately 57 with stable Graves' hyperthyroidism. The paper reports TCR Vbeta CDR3 sequencing of some 140 peripheral blood samples: 40 to 45 ophthalmopathy, fewer than 80 hyperthyroidism and around 17 progressor patients. The 85 to 100 discovery patients were divided at random into training and test sets in a 7:3 ratio. Overall study outcomes, separate from this receptor: In validation, progression to ophthalmopathy was predicted by the model with 70.59% sensitivity and nearly 75% specificity, a median of approximately 6.5 months before onset. No statistical method was used to set the sample size in advance, and investigators knew the group allocation. In cross-validation, a model built on a 13 V-J signature told ophthalmopathy apart from stable hyperthyroidism with just under 90% sensitivity and about 81% specificity, and in testing the same model reached 80%/75%. Most expanded thyroid clonotypes (frequency above 0.001) were also detected in blood, a finding suggesting that blood repertoires may reflect thyroid immune responses.

TCR beta CDR3 regions were amplified from RNA transcripts. For the first round of RT-PCR on the TCR CDR3, the HTBI primer set was used together with the Qiagen OneStep RT-PCR kit. Libraries were constructed in a second round of multiplex PCR, after which size selection and purification were carried out. Paired-end sequencing of the libraries was performed with 100 bp reads on an Illumina HiSeq2000. The authors processed their data as follows. SOAPnuke was used to process the raw data, removing reads that contained adapters or uncalled bases, had a mean Phred below 15, or lacked an exact match to the constant primer or identifier. High-quality paired reads were merged using COPE v1.2.5, and each unique nucleotide sequence was defined as a clonotype. Clonotypes were aligned to IMGT TRBV, TRBD and TRBJ reference segments using MiTCR v1.1. Analysis was restricted to V-J combinations with a frequency above 0.0001, which covered approximately 99% of repertoires. The TCS score was defined as the ratio of F50 (clonal expansion) to E x V (chaos), calculated using BLOSUM62-based TCRdist between CDR3 peptides within each V-J. Welch's t-statistics and random forest reduced 450 to 600 V-J features to around 14, which were used in a naive Bayes classifier (R e1071). TCRdb reprocessed the public reads (quality trimming at Q25 with fastp, clone calling with MiXCR) and kept in-frame beta chains. Entries are consolidated by CDR3 protein sequence, retaining the most common genes and DNA. TCRdb, rather than the study authors, made the V and J calls. The sample contains about half a million distinct CDR3 sequences, about 20% of them found a single time. The leading ten clones occupy approximately 50% of the sample.

The sample holds a few counts of this clonotype. What this receptor recognizes is not known. No base-level quality is on record; no much larger clone is a single base apart. Moderately to severely active disease, a Clinical Activity Score of at least 3, a NOSPECS grade of at least 4, and a duration under 3 months were present in ophthalmopathy patients. The study excluded patients with uncontrolled infections, other autoimmune diseases, pregnancy or lactation. Diagnoses relied on clinical symptoms, serum thyroxine and TRAb, thyroid ultrasound and orbital computed tomography. Ficoll-Paque density gradient centrifugation was used to isolate PBMCs from around 10 ml of fresh peripheral blood. Total RNA was extracted using Trizol reagent, and RNA quality was assessed on an Agilent 2100 Bioanalyzer. From V the trimming removes 7 bases and from J it removes 4 bases, while the gene matches leave 11 bases of the junction unaccounted for. Measured from the cysteine to the phenylalanine, the CDR3 is 18 residues long. Here the CDR3 DNA is all that survives: 54 bases in frame from base 1. The germline V gene encodes CDR1 MNHEY and CDR2 SMNVEV (reference sequence).

The receptor's source is a man in his forties or fifties with Graves' ophthalmopathy. Sequencing used blood. The chain is assembled from TRBV27 and TRBJ2-1, and 15 junctional nucleotides match TRBD2. The CDR3: CASTSLGLAGGKYNEQFF. Read as DNA, the sequence is TGTGCCAGCACCTCCCTTGGACTAGCGGGAGGGAAGTACAATGAGCAGTTCTTC.